Below, 32 T cell receptor beta chains from the same sample are listed, as sequenced in a study of cytomegalovirus exposure and HLA in healthy donors. Vbeta (60) and Jbeta (13) primers were used in the PCR. Profiling relied on immunoSEQ multiplex PCR, and the TCRdb table lists in-frame clones only, not all of them. The sample has over 100,000 clones, over 60% seen once. Sequencing was performed on PBMCs. These receptors were obtained from a man aged 25-45 years in good health and CMV-seropositive.

This rearrangement joins TRBV6-5 to TRBJ1-1; D is uncertain. Germline V gene sequence: CDR1 MNHEY, CDR2 SVGAGI. CDR3 size: 13 residues. V lost 0 bases and J 8 bases, leaving 10 bases between the germline ends. CDR3: CASSYSRLVEAFF. CDR3 DNA: TGTGCCAGCAGTTACTCGCGATTGGTCGAAGCTTTCTTT.

The chain employs TRBV11-3 and TRBJ2-7; perhaps TRBD2 as D (5 bases). The CDR3 spans 15 residues. CDR1 SGHNT and CDR2 YENEEA come from the germline V gene. V dropped 5 bases and J dropped 3 bases, with 17 bases sitting between them. The CDR3 spells CASSLTTGKDYEQYF. In DNA form, the CDR3 reads TGTGCCAGCAGCCTAACTACGGGGAAGGACTACGAGCAGTACTTC.

The CDR3 spells CASSPSIDYGYTF. The DNA of the CDR3 is TGTGCCAGCAGCCCGAGCATTGACTATGGCTACACCTTC. The chain carries TRBV7-2 and TRBJ1-2, with no clear D. The germline V gene has CDR1 SGHTA and CDR2 FQGNSA. Trimming pared 5 bases from V and 3 bases from J, leaving 10 bases between. This CDR3 contains 13 residues.

This clone was seen a few times. The CDR3 region is CASSASGVGYTF. In nucleotides, the CDR3 is TGTGCCAGCAGCGCGTCAGGGGTTGGCTACACCTTC. This sequence joins TRBV7-2 and TRBJ1-2; a possible D gene is TRBD1 (6 bases). This CDR3 is built from 12 residues. V shed 5 bases and J shed 7 bases, with 11 bases lying between them. Germline V gene data show CDR1 as SGHTA and CDR2 as FQGNSA.

The chain links TRBV30 to TRBJ1-5, with a weak D call TRBD1 (6 bases). The V end was cut by 5 bases, the J end by 6 bases, with 17 bases between. The germline gives CDR1 GTSNPN, CDR2 SVGIG (reference sequence). This CDR3 is built from 14 residues. The CDR3 protein is CAWGFGQNLQPQHF. Here the CDR3 DNA reads TGTGCCTGGGGCTTTGGACAGAACCTTCAGCCCCAGCATTTT.

This clone was detected only once. One end of the junction does not line up with germline, which may come from a read error. The gene calls are TRBV7-9 and TRBJ2-7; D might be TRBD1 (5 bases). The CDR3 has 12 amino acids. The V gene's germline CDR1 is SEHNR and CDR2 FQNEAQ (reference sequence). In DNA, the CDR3 is TGTTCCAGCAGGAAAGACAGCTACGAGCAGTACTTC. Residues: CSSRKDSYEQYF.

The chain has TRBV30 and TRBJ2-5; D is possibly TRBD1 (5 bases). TRBJ2-7 explains the end of the DNA better; the J call may be wrong. The germline V gene has CDR1 GTSNPN and CDR2 SVGIG (reference sequence). The CDR3 has 12 amino acids. CDR3 bases: TGTGCCTGGAGTACAGGTTCCTACGAGCAGTACTTC. Its translation is CAWSTGSYEQYF.

V gene TRBV14 combines with J gene TRBJ1-4, with D possibly TRBD1 on 5 matching bases. Germline V gives CDR1 SGHDN, CDR2 FVKESK. Trimming cost V 0 bases and J 10 bases, with 18 bases left between them. This CDR3 is 16 amino acids long. Written as DNA, the CDR3 is TGTGCCAGCAGCCAAGATTGGAGGGGTACGTCAGGAAAACTGTTTTTT. Its protein is CASSQDWRGTSGKLFF.

This clone was detected once. The V gene is TRBV5-6, the J gene TRBJ2-5; D is possibly TRBD1 (6 bases). The germline V gene encodes CDR1 SGHDT and CDR2 YYEEEE. The CDR3 consists of 14 residues. The germline V and J ends were trimmed by 2 bases and 5 bases, with 13 bases remaining between them. The CDR3 coding sequence is TGTGCCAGCAGCTTTGGACAGCTGGGGGAGACCCAGTACTTC. Amino acid sequence: CASSFGQLGETQYF.

This clone has more than one count but fewer than ten. CDR3 DNA: TGCAGCGTTGAAATCGGGAATTCACCCCTCCACTTT. It translates to CSVEIGNSPLHF. This sequence joins TRBV29-1 and TRBJ1-6, with unresolved D. Trimming removed 2 bases from V and 7 bases from J, with 6 bases in between. Germline assignment: CDR1 SQVTM and CDR2 ANQGSEA. This CDR3 has 12 amino acids.

The chain carries TRBV7-9 and TRBJ1-4; TRBD1 matches at 10 bases. Germline V lookup: CDR1 SEHNR, CDR2 FQNEAQ (reference sequence). The CDR3 extends over 15 amino acids. Trimming at V came to 5 bases and at J to 6 bases, leaving 6 bases not matched to a gene. The CDR3 region is CASSPWTGGDEKLFF. As DNA, the CDR3 is TGTGCCAGCAGCCCCTGGACAGGGGGGGATGAAAAACTGTTTTTT.

The V and J genes are TRBV4-3 and TRBJ1-2; D is ambiguous. The CDR3 contains 16 residues. Deletions cut 0 bases from V and 5 bases from J, with 16 bases between. The V gene's germline CDR1 is LGHNA and CDR2 YSLEER. The CDR3 loop is CASSQDYDTDLYGYTF. In DNA, the CDR3 is TGCGCCAGCAGCCAAGATTATGACACTGATCTATATGGCTACACCTTC.

With respect to this clone: Mismatch with germline at one junction end may stem from a read error. This rearrangement joins TRBV7-9 to TRBJ1-1, with 8 bases lining up with TRBD1. Germline V lookup: CDR1 SEHNR, CDR2 FQNEAQ (reference sequence). CDR3 size: 15 residues. The DNA of the CDR3 is TGTTCCAGCAGCCCAGCGACAGGGGCCAGGACTGAAGCTTTCTTT. Protein product: CSSSPATGARTEAFF.

This clone was recorded a few times. The chain uses TRBV28 and TRBJ1-1; D ambiguous. V was cut by 5 bases and J by 2 bases, with 15 bases left in between. The CDR3 covers 15 residues. Germline V gene sequence: CDR1 MDHEN, CDR2 SYDVKM. This chain's CDR3 is CASSPALGGNTEAFF. CDR3 nucleotide sequence: TGTGCCAGCAGTCCGGCCCTTGGAGGCAACACTGAAGCTTTCTTT. Looking up the rest from reference TRBV28 and TRBJ1-1 gives the full variable domain: DVKVTQSSRYLVKRTGEKVFLECVQDMDHENMFWYRQDPGLGLRLIYFSYDVKMKEKGDIPEGYSVSREKKERFSLILESASTNQTSMYLCASSPALGGNTEAFFGQGTRLTVV.

As to this clone: An end of the junction differs from the germline gene, which may be a read error. V usage is TRBV7-9 and J usage is TRBJ1-1; possible D gene TRBD1, 6 bases. There are 12 residues in the CDR3. The germline V gene has CDR1 SEHNR and CDR2 FQNEAQ (reference sequence). CDR3 sequence: CSSSFSGAGAFF. Here the CDR3 DNA reads TGTTCCAGCAGCTTTTCAGGGGCCGGGGCTTTCTTT. The variable domain in full, completed from reference TRBV7-9 and TRBJ1-1, reads DTGVSQNPRHKITKRGQNVTFRCDPISEHNRLYWYRQTLGQGPEFLTYFQNEAQLEKSRLLSDRFSAERPKGSFSTLEIQRTEQGDSAMYLCSSSFSGAGAFFGQGTRLTVV.

The V gene is TRBV6-5, the J gene TRBJ2-6; possibly TRBD2 for D (6 bases). This CDR3 is 15 amino acids long. The germline V gene encodes CDR1 MNHEY and CDR2 SVGAGI. Trimming left V 7 bases short and J 4 bases short, with 14 bases between. The CDR3 DNA is TGTGCCAGCAAGGAGGGCATTAGCGGGGCCAACGTCCTGACTTTC. It is translated as CASKEGISGANVLTF.

V and J are TRBV6-5 and TRBJ2-3; TRBD1 agrees at 12 bases. V dropped 5 bases and J dropped 4; count of bases not matched to a gene: 4. This CDR3 region has 15 residues. CDR1 is MNHEY and CDR2 is SVGAGI in the germline V gene. The CDR3 loop is CASSAGTGGADTQYF. Here the CDR3 DNA reads TGTGCCAGCAGTGCCGGGACAGGGGGCGCAGATACGCAGTATTTT.

A few counts support this clone. One end of the junction fails to match germline, which may point to a read error. The chain couples TRBV6-7 to TRBJ2-2; 7 bases agree with TRBD1. TRBV6-7 falls under the ORF class, with uncertain function. The CDR3 is 14 amino acids. CDR3 in amino acids: CASSRGYRGRGAVF. DNA for the CDR3: TGTGCCAGCAGTAGGGGTTACAGGGGCCGGGGAGCTGTTTTT.

This chain connects TRBV5-5 to TRBJ1-2; 7 bases are a match to TRBD1. Per germline, CDR1 SGHKS and CDR2 YYEKEE (reference sequence). The CDR3 consists of 15 residues. J gave up 7 bases and V 3 bases, and 12 bases lay outside the gene matches. In DNA, the CDR3 is TGTGCCAGCAGCTCAACAGGGGTCGAAAGGGGTGGCTACACCTTC. This gives the protein CASSSTGVERGGYTF.

This clone was seen once. The chain uses TRBV14 and TRBJ1-2; 8 bases align to TRBD1. V lost 0 bases, J lost 3 bases, and 9 bases stayed unmatched. This CDR3 region has 17 residues. Germline assignment: CDR1 SGHDN and CDR2 FVKESK. DNA of the CDR3: TGTGCCAGCAGCCAAGATAAGGAGACAGGGGCGGACTATGGCTACACCTTC. Translating it yields CASSQDKETGADYGYTF.

The chain combines TRBV25-1 with TRBJ2-2; the D is unclear. The CDR3 has 15 amino acids. Trimming stripped 1 base from V and 1 base from J, with 7 bases between. Germline lookup yields CDR1 MGHDK and CDR2 SYGVNS. In nucleotides, the CDR3 is TGTGCCAGCAGTGAATTTGCGAGGAACACCGGGGAGCTGTTTTTT. Its translation is CASSEFARNTGELFF.

CDR3 residues: CASSGTVHSTDTQYF. CDR3 sequence (DNA): TGTGCCAGCAGTGGGACAGTCCACAGCACAGATACGCAGTATTTT. The chain is built from TRBV5-4 and TRBJ2-3; 7 bases match TRBD1. Looked up from germline, CDR1 is SGHNT and CDR2 is YYREEE (reference sequence). This CDR3 is built from 15 residues. The trim removed 5 bases at V and 0 bases at J, leaving 6 bases unmatched.

Concerning this clone: Other DNA sequences in the same sample also yield this CDR3. The chain couples TRBV4-3 to TRBJ2-1, with D perhaps matching TRBD1 (5 bases). The CDR3 is made up of 13 amino acids. Germline CDR1 LGHNA, CDR2 YSLEER. V lost 0 bases and J lost 10, with 10 bases in between. The CDR3 sequence is CASSQDLRGEQFF. CDR3 bases: TGCGCCAGCAGCCAAGATCTAAGGGGAGAGCAGTTCTTC.

This clone was picked up one time. This chain joins TRBV28 and TRBJ1-6; 7 positions match TRBD1. CDR3 length equals 16 residues. V lost 5 bases, J lost 7 bases, and 11 bases stayed unmatched. Germline V gene data show CDR1 as MDHEN and CDR2 as SYDVKM. The DNA of the CDR3 is TGTGCCAGCAGTAGCCTCCCGGGACAGAAGAATTCACCCCTCCACTTT. The encoded protein is CASSSLPGQKNSPLHF.

The gene calls are TRBV4-1 and TRBJ2-7; D uncertain. This CDR3 comprises 16 residues. Germline CDR1 is MGHRA and CDR2 is YSYEKL. With 0 bases removed from V and 1 base from J, the gap between germline ends came to 13 bases. CDR3 sequence (DNA): TGCGCCAGCAGCCAAGACACAGATCAGAAATCCTACGAGCAGTACTTC. Protein sequence: CASSQDTDQKSYEQYF.

The CDR3 spells CASSSAPPPSYGEKLFF. CDR3 sequence (DNA): TGTGCCAGCAGCTCCGCTCCCCCACCGTCTTACGGGGAAAAACTGTTTTTT. The rearrangement joins TRBV7-6 to TRBJ1-4; no clear D. CDR1 is SGHVS and CDR2 is FNYEAQ in the germline V gene. Trimming left V 4 bases short and J 8 bases short, with 23 bases between. There are 17 residues in the CDR3.

The rearrangement links TRBV6-6 to TRBJ1-1; 7 nucleotides agree with TRBD1. The CDR3 length is 13 residues. Germline lookup yields CDR1 MNHNY and CDR2 SVGAGI (reference sequence). V lost 2 bases and J lost 12; bases outside the gene matches: 9. The CDR3 bases are TGTGCCAGCAGTTACGGAGGGGGCCCTTCGCCTTTCTTT. This codes for CASSYGGGPSPFF.

The V and J genes are TRBV7-3 and TRBJ2-2; 12 bases map to TRBD2. The CDR3 is 17 residues long. CDR1 is SGHTA, CDR2 FQGTGA, per germline. V trimming: 5 bases; J trimming: 4 bases; junction bases outside the gene matches: 8. The CDR3 loop reads CASSPTSGGHSTGELFF. The CDR3, as DNA: TGTGCCAGCAGCCCGACTAGCGGGGGCCATAGCACCGGGGAGCTGTTTTTT.

The chain combines TRBV19 with TRBJ2-7; a possible D gene is TRBD1 (6 bases). V gave up 5 bases and J gave up 5 bases, with 16 bases separating them. Germline lookup yields CDR1 LNHDA and CDR2 SQIVND (reference sequence). The CDR3 is 14 residues long. The CDR3 sequence is CASSQKPYRDEQYF. DNA of the CDR3: TGTGCCAGTAGTCAGAAGCCCTACAGGGACGAGCAGTACTTC.

This sequence joins TRBV11-2 and TRBJ2-5; 7 nucleotides agree with TRBD2. The CDR3 is 15 residues long. Germline assignment: CDR1 SGHAT and CDR2 FQNNGV. V trimming: 3 bases; J trimming: 2 bases; junction bases outside the gene matches: 6. CDR3 sequence reads: CASSFSSGDQETQYF. DNA for the CDR3: TGTGCCAGCAGCTTTTCGAGCGGGGATCAAGAGACCCAGTACTTC. Full variable domain (outside the CDR3, taken from reference TRBV11-2 and TRBJ2-5): EAGVAQSPRYKIIEKRQSVAFWCNPISGHATLYWYQQILGQGPKLLIQFQNNGVVDDSQLPKDRFSAERLKGVDSTLKIQPAKLEDSAVYLCASSFSSGDQETQYFGPGTRLLVL.

This sequence joins TRBV6-6 and TRBJ2-2; a possible D gene is TRBD1 (6 bases). The V and J ends lost 8 bases and 2 bases respectively, with 9 bases between them. The CDR3 has 13 amino acids. Per germline, CDR1 MNHNY and CDR2 SVGAGI (reference sequence). CDR3 in DNA: TGTGCCAGCGAACAGGGAAACACCGGGGAGCTGTTTTTT. Translated, it gives CASEQGNTGELFF.

This clone was detected only once. The J gene is TRBJ2-7, the V gene TRBV27, with a tentative D call TRBD2 (6 bases). The V and J ends lost 5 bases and 2 bases respectively, with 19 bases between them. CDR3 length equals 16 residues. CDR1 is MNHEY and CDR2 is SMNVEV in the germline V gene (reference sequence). The CDR3 is CASSPLGQGGAYEQYF. CDR3 sequence (DNA): TGTGCCAGCAGTCCCCTGGGGCAGGGAGGAGCCTACGAGCAGTACTTC.